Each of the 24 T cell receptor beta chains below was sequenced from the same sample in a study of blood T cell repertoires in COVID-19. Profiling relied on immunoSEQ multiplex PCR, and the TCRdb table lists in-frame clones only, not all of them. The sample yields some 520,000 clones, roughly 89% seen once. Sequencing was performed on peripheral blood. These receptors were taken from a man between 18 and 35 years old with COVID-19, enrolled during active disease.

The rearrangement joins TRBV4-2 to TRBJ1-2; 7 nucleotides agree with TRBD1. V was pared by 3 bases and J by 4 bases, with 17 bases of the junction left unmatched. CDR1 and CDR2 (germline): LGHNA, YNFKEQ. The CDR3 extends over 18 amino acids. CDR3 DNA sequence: TGTGCCAGCAGCCAGGAGAAAGTCCGGGACAGCCTTATCTATGGCTACACCTTC. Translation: CASSQEKVRDSLIYGYTF.

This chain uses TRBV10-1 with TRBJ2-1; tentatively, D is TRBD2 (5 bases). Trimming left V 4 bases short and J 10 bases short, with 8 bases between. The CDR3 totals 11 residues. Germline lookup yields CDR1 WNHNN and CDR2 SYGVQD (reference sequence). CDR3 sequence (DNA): TGCGCCAGCAGTGGGCAGCGGGAGCAGTTCTTC. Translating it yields CASSGQREQFF.

CDR3 nucleotide sequence: TGTGCCAGCAGCTTGGCCGGTGGGGGCAACTATGGCTACACCTTC. Translation: CASSLAGGGNYGYTF. The rearrangement joins TRBV5-6 to TRBJ1-2; TRBD1 is a possible D gene (6 bases). Trimming left V 0 bases short and J 2 bases short, with 11 bases between. Looked up from germline, CDR1 is SGHDT and CDR2 is YYEEEE. The CDR3 has 15 residues.

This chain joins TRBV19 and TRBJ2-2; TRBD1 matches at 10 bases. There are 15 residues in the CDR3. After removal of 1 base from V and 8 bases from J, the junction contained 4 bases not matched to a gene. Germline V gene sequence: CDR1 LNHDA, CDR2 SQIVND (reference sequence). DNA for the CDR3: TGTGCCAGTAGTATAGGGACAGGGGGAGCTGGGGAGCTGTTTTTT. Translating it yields CASSIGTGGAGELFF.

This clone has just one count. This chain's CDR3 is CASTPTLAGELFF. The CDR3 region has the DNA TGTGCCAGCACCCCTACGCTCGCCGGGGAGCTGTTTTTT. The genes are TRBV12-3 or TRBV12-4 and TRBJ2-2; unclear D gene. V gave up 7 bases and J gave up 6 bases, with 12 bases separating them. This CDR3 contains 13 residues.

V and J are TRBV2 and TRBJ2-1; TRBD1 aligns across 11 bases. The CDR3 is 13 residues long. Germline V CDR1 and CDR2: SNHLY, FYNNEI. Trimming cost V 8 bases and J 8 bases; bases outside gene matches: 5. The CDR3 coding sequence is TGTGCCAGCGGGGGACAGGGGGTCGATGAGCAGTTCTTC. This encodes CASGGQGVDEQFF.

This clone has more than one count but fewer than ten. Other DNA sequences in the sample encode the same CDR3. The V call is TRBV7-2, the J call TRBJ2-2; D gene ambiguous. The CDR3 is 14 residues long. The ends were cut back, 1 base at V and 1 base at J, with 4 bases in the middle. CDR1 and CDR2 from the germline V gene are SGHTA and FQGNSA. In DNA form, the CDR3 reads TGTGCCAGCAGCTTAGGAGTGAACACCGGGGAGCTGTTTTTT. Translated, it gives CASSLGVNTGELFF.

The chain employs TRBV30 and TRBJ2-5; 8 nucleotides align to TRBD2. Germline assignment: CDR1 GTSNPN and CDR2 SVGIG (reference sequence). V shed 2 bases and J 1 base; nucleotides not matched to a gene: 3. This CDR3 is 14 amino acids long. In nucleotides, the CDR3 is TGTGCCTGGAGTCGGGGGGGAGCCCAAGAGACCCAGTACTTC. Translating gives CAWSRGGAQETQYF. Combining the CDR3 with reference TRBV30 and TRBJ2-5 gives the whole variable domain SQTIHQWPATLVQPVGSPLSLECTVEGTSNPNLYWYRQAAGRGLQLLFYSVGIGQISSEVPQNLSASRPQDRQFILSSKKLLLSDSGFYLCAWSRGGAQETQYFGPGTRLLVL.

In DNA, the CDR3 is TGTGCCAGCAGCCAAGGGGGGGGGCAAGAGACCCAGTACTTC. Encoded protein: CASSQGGGQETQYF. The chain has TRBV3-1 (or the pseudogene TRBV3-2) and TRBJ2-5; 7 bases line up with TRBD2. V was pared by 1 base and J by 2 bases, with 1 base of the junction left unmatched. The CDR3 is 14 amino acids. Germline CDR1 and CDR2: LGHDT and YNNKEL (reference sequence).

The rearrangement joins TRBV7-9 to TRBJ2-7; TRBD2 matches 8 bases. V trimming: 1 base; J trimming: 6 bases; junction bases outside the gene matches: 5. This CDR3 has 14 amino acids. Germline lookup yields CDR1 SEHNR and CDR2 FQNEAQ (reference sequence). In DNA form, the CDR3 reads TGTGCCAGCAGCTTAGGGGGACTAGAGAGCGAGCAGTACTTC. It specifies CASSLGGLESEQYF.

The DNA for the CDR3 is TGTGCCAGCAGTTCGCAGGGTATAGTGCAGTACTTC. It yields the protein CASSSQGIVQYF. The chain joins TRBV12-3 or TRBV12-4 to TRBJ2-7, with D possibly TRBD1 on 5 matching bases. V was shortened by 4 bases and J by 9 bases, with 13 bases between the two germline ends. This CDR3 is built from 12 residues.

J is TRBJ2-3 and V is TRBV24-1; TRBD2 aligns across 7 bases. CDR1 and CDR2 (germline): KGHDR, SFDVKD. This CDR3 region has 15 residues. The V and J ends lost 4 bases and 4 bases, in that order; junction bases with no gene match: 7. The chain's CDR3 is CATSELRGNADTQYF. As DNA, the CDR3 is TGTGCCACCAGTGAATTGCGGGGGAACGCAGATACGCAGTATTTT.

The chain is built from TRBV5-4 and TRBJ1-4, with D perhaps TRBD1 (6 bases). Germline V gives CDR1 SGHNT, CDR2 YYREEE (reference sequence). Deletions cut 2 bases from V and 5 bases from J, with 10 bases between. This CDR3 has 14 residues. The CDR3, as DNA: TGTGCCAGCAGCTTACAGGGATCAAATGAAAAACTGTTTTTT. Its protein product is CASSLQGSNEKLFF.

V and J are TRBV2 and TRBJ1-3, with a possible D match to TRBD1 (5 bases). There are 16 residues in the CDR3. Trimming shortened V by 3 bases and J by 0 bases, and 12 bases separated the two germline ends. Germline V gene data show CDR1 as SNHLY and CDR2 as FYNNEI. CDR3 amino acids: CASSDTGSNSGNTIYF. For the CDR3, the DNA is TGTGCCAGCAGTGACACAGGAAGTAACTCTGGAAACACCATATATTTT.

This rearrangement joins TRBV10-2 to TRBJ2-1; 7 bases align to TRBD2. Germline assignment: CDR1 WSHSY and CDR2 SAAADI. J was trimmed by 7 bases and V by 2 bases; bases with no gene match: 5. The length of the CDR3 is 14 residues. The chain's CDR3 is CASSETGGRNEQFF. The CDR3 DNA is TGCGCCAGCAGTGAGACCGGGGGGAGAAATGAGCAGTTCTTC.

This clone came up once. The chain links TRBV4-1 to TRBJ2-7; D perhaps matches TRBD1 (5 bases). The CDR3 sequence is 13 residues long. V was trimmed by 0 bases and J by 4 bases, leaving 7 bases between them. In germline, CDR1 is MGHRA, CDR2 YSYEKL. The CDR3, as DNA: TGCGCCAGCAGCCAAGATCAGGGTTACGAGCAGTACTTC. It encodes CASSQDQGYEQYF.

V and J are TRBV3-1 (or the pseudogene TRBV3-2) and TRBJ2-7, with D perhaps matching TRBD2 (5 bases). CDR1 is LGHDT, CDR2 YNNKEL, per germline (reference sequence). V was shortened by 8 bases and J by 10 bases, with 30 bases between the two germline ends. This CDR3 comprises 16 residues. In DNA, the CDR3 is TGTGCCAGCGTACCTTTCCAGGTCCCCCTAACTAGAGCACAGTACTTC. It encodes CASVPFQVPLTRAQYF.

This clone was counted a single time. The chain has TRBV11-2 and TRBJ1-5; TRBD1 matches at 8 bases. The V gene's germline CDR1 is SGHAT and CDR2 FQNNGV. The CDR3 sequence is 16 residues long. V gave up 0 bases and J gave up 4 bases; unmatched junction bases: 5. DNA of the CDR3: TGTGCCAGCAGCTTAGACAGGGGGCCTGGGAATCAGCCCCAGCATTTT. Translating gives CASSLDRGPGNQPQHF.

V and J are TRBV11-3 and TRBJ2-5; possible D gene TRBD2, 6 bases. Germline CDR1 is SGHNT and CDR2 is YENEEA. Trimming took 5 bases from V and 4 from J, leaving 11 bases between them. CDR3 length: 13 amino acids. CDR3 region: CASSGGRGETQYF. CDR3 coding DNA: TGTGCCAGCAGCGGCGGGCGGGGAGAGACCCAGTACTTC. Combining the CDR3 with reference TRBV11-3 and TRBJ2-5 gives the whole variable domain EAGVVQSPRYKIIEKKQPVAFWCNPISGHNTLYWYLQNLGQGPELLIRYENEEAVDDSQLPKDRFSAERLKGVDSTLKIQPAELGDSAVYLCASSGGRGETQYFGPGTRLLVL.

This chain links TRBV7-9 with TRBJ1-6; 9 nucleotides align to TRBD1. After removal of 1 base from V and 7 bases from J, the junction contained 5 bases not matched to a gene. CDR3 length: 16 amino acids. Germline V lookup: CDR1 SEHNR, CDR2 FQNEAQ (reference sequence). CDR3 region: CASSLGDGTGNSPLHF. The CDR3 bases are TGTGCCAGCAGCTTAGGGGACGGGACAGGGAATTCACCCCTCCACTTT. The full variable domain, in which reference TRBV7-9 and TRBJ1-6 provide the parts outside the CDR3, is DTGVSQNPRHKITKRGQNVTFRCDPISEHNRLYWYRQTLGQGPEFLTYFQNEAQLEKSRLLSDRFSAERPKGSFSTLEIQRTEQGDSAMYLCASSLGDGTGNSPLHFGNGTRLTVT.

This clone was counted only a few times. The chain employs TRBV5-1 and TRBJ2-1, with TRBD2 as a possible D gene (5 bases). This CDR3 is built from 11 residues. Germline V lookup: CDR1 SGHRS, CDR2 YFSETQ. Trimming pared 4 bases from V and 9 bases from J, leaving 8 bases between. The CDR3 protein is CASSAEGEQFF. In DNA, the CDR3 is TGCGCCAGCAGCGCTGAGGGTGAGCAGTTCTTC.

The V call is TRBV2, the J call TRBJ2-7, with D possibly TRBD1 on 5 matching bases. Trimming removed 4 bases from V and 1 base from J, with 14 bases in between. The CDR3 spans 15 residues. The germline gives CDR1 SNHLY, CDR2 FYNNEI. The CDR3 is CASSGSQVSSYEQYF. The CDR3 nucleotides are TGTGCCAGCAGTGGGTCACAGGTTTCTTCCTACGAGCAGTACTTC.

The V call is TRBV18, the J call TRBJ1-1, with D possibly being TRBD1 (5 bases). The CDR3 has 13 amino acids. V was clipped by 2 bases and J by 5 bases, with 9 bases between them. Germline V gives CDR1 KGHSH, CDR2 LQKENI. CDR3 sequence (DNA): TGTGCCAGCTCACCAGCGGGGGATACTGAAGCTTTCTTT. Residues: CASSPAGDTEAFF.

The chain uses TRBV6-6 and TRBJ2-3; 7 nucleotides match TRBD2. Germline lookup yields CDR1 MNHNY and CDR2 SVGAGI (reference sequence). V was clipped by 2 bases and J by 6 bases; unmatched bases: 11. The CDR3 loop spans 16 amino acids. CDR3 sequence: CASSYASGRPLDTQYF. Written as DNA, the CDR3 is TGTGCCAGCAGTTACGCATCCGGGAGGCCGTTGGATACGCAGTATTTT.